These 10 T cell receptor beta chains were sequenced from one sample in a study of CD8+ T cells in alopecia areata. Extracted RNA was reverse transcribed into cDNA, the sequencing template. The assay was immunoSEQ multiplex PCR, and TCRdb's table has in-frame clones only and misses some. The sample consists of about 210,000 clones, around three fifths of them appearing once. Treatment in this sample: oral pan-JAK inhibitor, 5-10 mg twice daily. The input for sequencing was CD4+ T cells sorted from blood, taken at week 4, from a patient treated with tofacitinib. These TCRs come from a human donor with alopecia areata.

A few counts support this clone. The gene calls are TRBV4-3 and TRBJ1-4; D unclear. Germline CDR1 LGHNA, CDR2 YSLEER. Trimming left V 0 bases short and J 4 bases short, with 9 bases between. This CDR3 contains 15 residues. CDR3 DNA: TGCGCCAGCAGCCAAGATTGGCGAAGTAATGAAAAACTGTTTTTT. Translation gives CASSQDWRSNEKLFF.

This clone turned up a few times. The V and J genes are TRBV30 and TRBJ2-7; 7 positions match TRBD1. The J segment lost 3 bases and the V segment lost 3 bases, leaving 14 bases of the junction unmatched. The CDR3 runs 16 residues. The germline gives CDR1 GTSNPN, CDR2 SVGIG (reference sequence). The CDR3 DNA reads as TGTGCCTGGAGGTCAGGGACAGCCTCTACTTTCTACGAGCAGTACTTC. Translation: CAWRSGTASTFYEQYF.

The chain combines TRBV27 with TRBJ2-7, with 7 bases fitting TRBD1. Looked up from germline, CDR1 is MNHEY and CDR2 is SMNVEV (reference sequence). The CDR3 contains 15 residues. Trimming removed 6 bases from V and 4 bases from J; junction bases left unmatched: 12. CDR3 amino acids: CASSSLQRQGYEQYF. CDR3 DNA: TGTGCCAGCAGCTCATTACAAAGACAGGGTTACGAGCAGTACTTC.

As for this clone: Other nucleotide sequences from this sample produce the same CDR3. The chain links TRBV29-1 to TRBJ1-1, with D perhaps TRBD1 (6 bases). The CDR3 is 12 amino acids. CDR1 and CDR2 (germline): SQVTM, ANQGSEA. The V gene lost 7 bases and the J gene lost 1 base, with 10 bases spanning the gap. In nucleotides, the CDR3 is TGCAGCGCCTCGACAGGGAACACTGAAGCTTTCTTT. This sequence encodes CSASTGNTEAFF. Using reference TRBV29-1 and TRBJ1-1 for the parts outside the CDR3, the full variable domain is SAVISQKPSRDICQRGTSLTIQCQVDSQVTMMFWYRQQPGQSLTLIATANQGSEATYESGFVIDKFPISRPNLTFSTLTVSNMSPEDSSIYLCSASTGNTEAFFGQGTRLTVV.

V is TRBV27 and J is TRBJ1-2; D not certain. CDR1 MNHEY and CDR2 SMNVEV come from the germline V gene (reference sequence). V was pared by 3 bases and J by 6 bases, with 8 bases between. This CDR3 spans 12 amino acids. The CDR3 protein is CASSFNGDGYTF. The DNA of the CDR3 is TGTGCCAGCAGTTTTAACGGGGATGGCTACACCTTC.

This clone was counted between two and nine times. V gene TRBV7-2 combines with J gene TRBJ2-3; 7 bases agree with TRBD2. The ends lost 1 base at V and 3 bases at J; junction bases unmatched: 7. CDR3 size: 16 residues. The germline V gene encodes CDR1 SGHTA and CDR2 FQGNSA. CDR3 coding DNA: TGTGCCAGCAGCTTAGATATCGGGGGGAGGACAGATACGCAGTATTTT. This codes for CASSLDIGGRTDTQYF.

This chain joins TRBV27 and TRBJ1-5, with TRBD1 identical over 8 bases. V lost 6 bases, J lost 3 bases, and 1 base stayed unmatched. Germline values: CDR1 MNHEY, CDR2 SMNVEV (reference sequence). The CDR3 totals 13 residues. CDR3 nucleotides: TGTGCCAGCAGACAGGGGGTCAATCAGCCCCAGCATTTT. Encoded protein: CASRQGVNQPQHF.

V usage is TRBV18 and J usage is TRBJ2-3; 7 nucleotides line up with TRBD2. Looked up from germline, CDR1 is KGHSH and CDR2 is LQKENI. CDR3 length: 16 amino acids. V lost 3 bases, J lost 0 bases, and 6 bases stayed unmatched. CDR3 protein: CASSPGLGSSTDTQYF. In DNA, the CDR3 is TGTGCCAGCTCACCCGGACTAGGATCTAGCACAGATACGCAGTATTTT.

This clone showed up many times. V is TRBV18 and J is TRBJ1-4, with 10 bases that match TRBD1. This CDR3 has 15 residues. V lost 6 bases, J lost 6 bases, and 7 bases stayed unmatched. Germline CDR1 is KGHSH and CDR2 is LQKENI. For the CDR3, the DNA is TGTGCCAGCTCCCAAGGACAGGGGGTGGATGAAAAACTGTTTTTT. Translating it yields CASSQGQGVDEKLFF.

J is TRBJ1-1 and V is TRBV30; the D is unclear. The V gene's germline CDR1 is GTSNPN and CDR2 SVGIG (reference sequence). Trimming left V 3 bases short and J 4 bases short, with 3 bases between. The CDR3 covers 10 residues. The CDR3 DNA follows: TGTGCCTGGAGGGTCACTGAAGCTTTCTTT. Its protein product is CAWRVTEAFF.